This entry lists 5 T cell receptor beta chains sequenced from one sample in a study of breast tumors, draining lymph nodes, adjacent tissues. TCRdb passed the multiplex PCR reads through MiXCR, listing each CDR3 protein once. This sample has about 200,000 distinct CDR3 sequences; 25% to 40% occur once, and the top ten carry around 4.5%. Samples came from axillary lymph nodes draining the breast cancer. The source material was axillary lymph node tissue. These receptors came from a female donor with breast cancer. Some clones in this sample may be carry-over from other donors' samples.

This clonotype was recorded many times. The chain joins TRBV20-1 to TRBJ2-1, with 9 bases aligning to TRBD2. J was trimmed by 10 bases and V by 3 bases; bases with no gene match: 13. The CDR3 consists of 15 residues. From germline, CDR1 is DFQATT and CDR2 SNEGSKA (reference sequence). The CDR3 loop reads CSASRSMAGLAEQFF. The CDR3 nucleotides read TGCAGTGCTAGTAGGTCGATGGCTGGACTAGCGGAGCAGTTCTTC.

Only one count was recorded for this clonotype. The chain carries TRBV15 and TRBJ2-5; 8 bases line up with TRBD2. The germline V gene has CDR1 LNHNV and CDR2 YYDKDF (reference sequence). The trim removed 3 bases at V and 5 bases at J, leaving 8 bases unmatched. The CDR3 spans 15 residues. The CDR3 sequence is CATSSPLAGRETQYF. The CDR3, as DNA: TGTGCCACCAGCAGCCCCTTAGCGGGAAGGGAGACCCAGTACTTC. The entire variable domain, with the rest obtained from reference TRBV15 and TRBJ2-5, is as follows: DAMVIQNPRYQVTQFGKPVTLSCSQTLNHNVMYWYQQKSSQAPKLLFHYYDKDFNNEADTPDNFQSRRPNTSFCFLDIRSPGLGDTAMYLCATSSPLAGRETQYFGPGTRLLVL.

CDR3 sequence (DNA): TGCAGTGCTAGGGCCGGACAGCTTCTCCCTGGAAACACCATATATTTT. It translates to CSARAGQLLPGNTIYF. The rearrangement joins TRBV20-1 to TRBJ1-3; tentative D call: TRBD1 (6 bases). The germline V gene has CDR1 DFQATT and CDR2 SNEGSKA (reference sequence). The CDR3 covers 16 residues. V dropped 3 bases and J dropped 2 bases, with 17 bases sitting between them.

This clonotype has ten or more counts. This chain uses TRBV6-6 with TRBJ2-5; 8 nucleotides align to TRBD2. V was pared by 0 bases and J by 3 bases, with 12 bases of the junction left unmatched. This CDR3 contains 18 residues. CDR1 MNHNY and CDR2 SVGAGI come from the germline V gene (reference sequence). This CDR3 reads CASSYSIGAREGEETQYF. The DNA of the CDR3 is TGTGCCAGCAGTTACTCGATCGGGGCACGGGAGGGAGAAGAGACCCAGTACTTC.

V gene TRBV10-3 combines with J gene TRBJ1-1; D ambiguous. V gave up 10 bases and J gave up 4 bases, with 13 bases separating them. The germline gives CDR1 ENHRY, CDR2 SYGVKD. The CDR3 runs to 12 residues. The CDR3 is CATSSEGTEAFF. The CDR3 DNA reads TGTGCCACTAGTTCCGAGGGCACTGAAGCTTTCTTT.